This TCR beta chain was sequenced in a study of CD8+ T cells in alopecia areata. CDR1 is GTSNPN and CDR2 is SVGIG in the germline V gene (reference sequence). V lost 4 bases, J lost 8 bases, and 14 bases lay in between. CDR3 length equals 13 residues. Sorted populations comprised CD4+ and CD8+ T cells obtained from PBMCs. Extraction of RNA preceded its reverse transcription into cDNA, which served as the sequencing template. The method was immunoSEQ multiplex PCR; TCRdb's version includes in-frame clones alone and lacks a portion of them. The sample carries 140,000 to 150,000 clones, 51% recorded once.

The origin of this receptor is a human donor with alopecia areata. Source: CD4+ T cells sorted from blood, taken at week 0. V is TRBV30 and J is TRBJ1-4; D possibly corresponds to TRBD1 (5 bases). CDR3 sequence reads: CAWIPRGREKLFF. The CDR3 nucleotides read TGTGCCTGGATCCCTAGGGGACGCGAAAAACTGTTTTTT.